These 30 T cell receptor beta chains were all obtained from the same sample, sequenced in a study of T cell responses to AZD1222 COVID-19 vaccine. Data came from immunoSEQ multiplex PCR; TCRdb stores just in-frame clones and leaves some out. This repertoire shows 100,000 or so clones, approximately 84% found once; its top ten account for approximately 16%. Source: peripheral blood, taken on day 0 of AZD1222 vaccination. These receptors originate from an adult in good health.

The rearrangement uses TRBV5-4 and TRBJ1-1; D remains unclear. The germline V gene encodes CDR1 SGHNT and CDR2 YYREEE (reference sequence). Trimming pared 4 bases from V and 7 bases from J, leaving 14 bases between. The CDR3 loop spans 13 amino acids. CDR3 in DNA: TGTGCCAGCAGCCCCCGGGCAACGAGTGAAGCTTTCTTT. Translated: CASSPRATSEAFF.

The V and J genes are TRBV27 and TRBJ2-7, with 7 bases matching TRBD1. V gave up 3 bases and J gave up 6 bases; unmatched junction bases: 5. The germline CDR1 and CDR2 sequences are MNHEY and SMNVEV (reference sequence). CDR3 size: 13 residues. CDR3: CASSFPTGVEQYF. The CDR3 coding sequence is TGTGCCAGCAGTTTTCCTACAGGGGTCGAGCAGTACTTC.

V and J are TRBV2 and TRBJ1-2; D gene uncertain. CDR1 and CDR2 from the germline V gene are SNHLY and FYNNEI. Trimming removed 4 bases from V and 7 bases from J, with 19 bases in between. The CDR3 contains 15 residues. CDR3 DNA sequence: TGTGCCAGCAGTGGGGAGGGCGGTAGGGCCTCTGGCTACACCTTC. Its translation is CASSGEGGRASGYTF. Filled out from reference TRBV2 and TRBJ1-2, the complete variable domain reads EPEVTQTPSHQVTQMGQEVILRCVPISNHLYFYWYRQILGQKVEFLVSFYNNEISEKSEIFDDQFSVERPDGSNFTLKIRSTKLEDSAMYFCASSGEGGRASGYTFGSGTRLTVV.

The genes are TRBV6-5 and TRBJ2-7; D unresolved. V was shortened by 6 bases and J by 2 bases, with 14 bases between the two germline ends. This CDR3 is 14 amino acids long. CDR1 and CDR2 from the germline V gene are MNHEY and SVGAGI. CDR3 in DNA: TGTGCCAGCAGGAGAGGTACCTTAACCTACGAGCAGTACTTC. Protein: CASRRGTLTYEQYF.

This rearrangement joins TRBV28 to TRBJ2-5; no firm D call. This CDR3 region has 10 residues. The germline V gene encodes CDR1 MDHEN and CDR2 SYDVKM. The V end lost 8 bases, the J end lost 7 bases, and 8 bases lay between the germline ends. CDR3 nucleotide sequence: TGTGCCAGCGGGATGCGGACCCAGTACTTC. The encoded protein is CASGMRTQYF. Together with reference TRBV28 and TRBJ2-5, the CDR3 gives the full variable domain: DVKVTQSSRYLVKRTGEKVFLECVQDMDHENMFWYRQDPGLGLRLIYFSYDVKMKEKGDIPEGYSVSREKKERFSLILESASTNQTSMYLCASGMRTQYFGPGTRLLVL.

The chain uses TRBV9 and TRBJ2-1, with D possibly being TRBD2 (5 bases). Germline CDR1 is SGDLS and CDR2 is YYNGEE. This CDR3 has 16 amino acids. V lost 5 bases and J lost 7, with 22 bases in between. The CDR3 sequence is CASSSRGGGGLNEQFF. The CDR3 bases are TGTGCCAGCAGTAGCCGCGGTGGAGGCGGGTTAAATGAGCAGTTCTTC.

The CDR3 sequence: CASTPNWASGSSEQFF. The CDR3, as DNA: TGTGCCAGCACCCCTAACTGGGCTAGCGGGAGCAGTGAGCAGTTCTTC. The chain uses TRBV27 and TRBJ2-1; 10 bases match TRBD2. Trimming took 7 bases from V and 9 from J; bases not matched to a gene: 15. Germline assignment: CDR1 MNHEY and CDR2 SMNVEV (reference sequence). The CDR3 covers 16 residues.

The table lists this clone with a count of one. The chain has TRBV10-3 and TRBJ1-1, with a possible D match to TRBD1 (5 bases). The ends were cut back, 0 bases at V and 4 bases at J, with 9 bases in the middle. CDR1 is ENHRY, CDR2 SYGVKD, per germline. This CDR3 contains 14 residues. CDR3 sequence (DNA): TGTGCCATCAGTGAGTCAGAAGGGGTCACTGAAGCTTTCTTT. It specifies CAISESEGVTEAFF.

The rearrangement joins TRBV5-1 to TRBJ1-1; D may be TRBD1 (6 bases). V was pared by 0 bases and J by 5 bases, with 14 bases between. The CDR3 contains 15 residues. In germline, CDR1 is SGHRS, CDR2 YFSETQ. CDR3 sequence reads: CASSLGQGLWTEAFF. CDR3 DNA: TGCGCCAGCAGCTTGGGCCAGGGGTTATGGACTGAAGCTTTCTTT.

The chain combines TRBV7-9 with TRBJ1-5; no definite D call. V lost 5 bases, J lost 1 base, and 9 bases lay in between. Germline V CDR1 and CDR2: SEHNR, FQNEAQ (reference sequence). The CDR3 covers 14 residues. For the CDR3, the DNA is TGTGCCAGCAGCAGAGTGGACAGCAATCAGCCCCAGCATTTT. This sequence encodes CASSRVDSNQPQHF.

The rearrangement links TRBV5-4 to TRBJ2-3; D may be TRBD2 (5 bases). In germline, CDR1 is SGHNT, CDR2 YYREEE (reference sequence). Between the trimmed V and J ends, which lost 3 bases and 2 bases, there was a span of 13 bases. The CDR3 length is 15 residues. CDR3 residues: CASSSEWRTTDTQYF. The CDR3 nucleotides are TGTGCCAGCAGCTCCGAGTGGAGGACCACAGATACGCAGTATTTT.

This chain uses TRBV19 with TRBJ1-1; 9 nucleotides agree with TRBD1. This CDR3 spans 14 amino acids. Germline V lookup: CDR1 LNHDA, CDR2 SQIVND (reference sequence). V dropped 5 bases and J dropped 5; count of bases not matched to a gene: 6. The CDR3 spells CASSGGQGRTEAFF. The DNA for the CDR3 is TGTGCCAGTAGTGGGGGACAGGGTCGAACTGAAGCTTTCTTT.

The sample holds a few counts of this clone. The chain employs TRBV12-3 or TRBV12-4 and TRBJ1-1; a possible D gene is TRBD1 (5 bases). Between the trimmed V and J ends, which lost 7 bases and 5 bases, there was a span of 8 bases. This CDR3 is built from 11 residues. CDR3 sequence (DNA): TGTGCCAGCACCGGGGGGACTGAAGCTTTCTTT. It translates to CASTGGTEAFF.

V usage is TRBV14 and J usage is TRBJ2-1, with D hard to call. Germline assignment: CDR1 SGHDN and CDR2 FVKESK. The CDR3 is 12 residues long. Trimming removed 4 bases from V and 6 bases from J, with 7 bases in between. The CDR3 loop is CASSLYGNEQFF. The CDR3 DNA follows: TGTGCCAGCAGCCTTTACGGCAATGAGCAGTTCTTC.

This rearrangement joins TRBV30 to TRBJ1-4, with a tentative D call TRBD1 (5 bases). V lost 8 bases to trimming and J lost 7 bases, with 17 bases between them. The CDR3 is 13 residues long. The V gene's germline CDR1 is GTSNPN and CDR2 SVGIG (reference sequence). The CDR3 DNA is TGTGCCACGACCCATCCGCAGGGTGAAAAACTGTTTTTT. This sequence encodes CATTHPQGEKLFF. Full variable domain (outside the CDR3, taken from reference TRBV30 and TRBJ1-4): SQTIHQWPATLVQPVGSPLSLECTVEGTSNPNLYWYRQAAGRGLQLLFYSVGIGQISSEVPQNLSASRPQDRQFILSSKKLLLSDSGFYLCATTHPQGEKLFFGSGTQLSVL.

This clone has a single count. The chain is built from TRBV6-5 and TRBJ1-5; 8 bases fit TRBD1. V lost 2 bases to trimming and J lost 3 bases; unmatched junction nucleotides: 6. The V gene's germline CDR1 is MNHEY and CDR2 SVGAGI. CDR3 size: 16 residues. Here the CDR3 DNA reads TGTGCCAGCAGTTACACAAGGACAGGGCACAATCAGCCCCAGCATTTT. This gives the protein CASSYTRTGHNQPQHF.

The V gene is TRBV7-2, the J gene TRBJ2-5, with D perhaps assigned TRBD1 or TRBD2 (6 bases each). CDR1 is SGHTA and CDR2 is FQGNSA in the germline V gene. The V and J ends lost 5 bases and 5 bases respectively, with 15 bases between them. The CDR3 spans 14 residues. CDR3 region: CASSPVGGRETQYF. In nucleotides, the CDR3 is TGTGCCAGCAGCCCCGTTGGGGGGCGGGAGACCCAGTACTTC.

The rearrangement uses TRBV5-1 and TRBJ2-7; perhaps TRBD1 as D (6 bases). CDR3 length: 18 amino acids. The germline gives CDR1 SGHRS, CDR2 YFSETQ. With 4 bases removed from V and 0 bases from J, the gap between germline ends came to 23 bases. CDR3 in amino acids: CASSVTINLQGFSYEQYF. Written as DNA, the CDR3 is TGCGCCAGCAGCGTAACCATCAACCTCCAGGGGTTCTCCTACGAGCAGTACTTC.

In the case of this clone: Other DNA sequences of this sample code for an identical CDR3. This sequence joins TRBV5-5 and TRBJ1-2, with 7 bases identical to TRBD1. The CDR3 spans 13 residues. The J segment lost 3 bases and the V segment lost 4 bases, leaving 3 bases of the junction unmatched. Germline assignment: CDR1 SGHKS and CDR2 YYEKEE (reference sequence). This chain's CDR3 is CASSLGTDYGYTF. The DNA of the CDR3 is TGTGCCAGCAGCCTGGGGACAGACTATGGCTACACCTTC.

The chain is built from TRBV5-1 and TRBJ1-1; D gene ambiguous. CDR1 and CDR2 from the germline V gene are SGHRS and YFSETQ. The CDR3 is 13 amino acids. V lost 4 bases to trimming and J lost 5 bases, with 12 bases between them. The CDR3 DNA sequence: TGCGCCAGCAGCCGGCTTATTGGGACTGAAGCTTTCTTT. This encodes CASSRLIGTEAFF. Supplemented by reference TRBV5-1 and TRBJ1-1, the full variable domain reads KAGVTQTPRYLIKTRGQQVTLSCSPISGHRSVSWYQQTPGQGLQFLFEYFSETQRNKGNFPGRFSGRQFSNSRSEMNVSTLELGDSALYLCASSRLIGTEAFFGQGTRLTVV.

The chain links TRBV6-4 to TRBJ1-6, with D hard to call. Trimming pared 2 bases from V and 7 bases from J, leaving 9 bases between. CDR1 is MRHNA and CDR2 is SNTAGT in the germline V gene. The CDR3 has 14 residues. CDR3 residues: CASSDTGGNSPLHF. Here the CDR3 DNA reads TGTGCCAGCAGTGACACCGGCGGAAATTCACCCCTCCACTTT.

The rearrangement joins TRBV6-5 to TRBJ1-1; 9 nucleotides align to TRBD1. Per germline, CDR1 MNHEY and CDR2 SVGAGI. The V and J ends lost 1 base and 5 bases, in that order; junction bases with no gene match: 5. The CDR3 loop spans 15 amino acids. The CDR3 DNA follows: TGTGCCAGCAGTTACTTACAGGGGGCAGGTACTGAAGCTTTCTTT. Residues: CASSYLQGAGTEAFF.

The chain joins TRBV14 to TRBJ1-6; TRBD1 matches 7 bases. The CDR3 sequence is 14 residues long. Germline V gene sequence: CDR1 SGHDN, CDR2 FVKESK. The junction had 2 bases not matched to a gene; V was cut back by 4 bases and J by 5 bases. This CDR3 is CASSLDRDNSPLHF. The CDR3 DNA sequence: TGTGCCAGCAGCCTAGACAGGGATAATTCACCCCTCCACTTT. Complete variable domain (other parts from reference TRBV14 and TRBJ1-6): EAGVTQFPSHSVIEKGQTVTLRCDPISGHDNLYWYRRVMGKEIKFLLHFVKESKQDESGMPNNRFLAERTGGTYSTLKVQPAELEDSGVYFCASSLDRDNSPLHFGNGTRLTVT.

This chain joins TRBV2 and TRBJ2-2; a possible D gene is TRBD1 (6 bases). The CDR3 loop spans 16 amino acids. V was shortened by 3 bases and J by 4 bases, with 15 bases between the two germline ends. Per germline, CDR1 SNHLY and CDR2 FYNNEI. CDR3 sequence reads: CASSDPQGSITGELFF. CDR3 coding DNA: TGTGCCAGCAGTGATCCGCAGGGGAGTATCACCGGGGAGCTGTTTTTT.

The J gene is TRBJ1-1, the V gene TRBV9; unclear D gene. Germline values: CDR1 SGDLS, CDR2 YYNGEE. Trimming shortened V by 0 bases and J by 6 bases, and 18 bases separated the two germline ends. The CDR3 totals 16 residues. The CDR3 DNA reads TGTGCCAGCAGCGTAGGTATCGGTCCGGGCGAGTCTGAAGCTTTCTTT. It yields the protein CASSVGIGPGESEAFF.

This chain connects TRBV7-6 to TRBJ2-1, with D tentatively TRBD2 (6 bases). The CDR3 length is 16 residues. Germline loops: CDR1 SGHVS, CDR2 FNYEAQ. Trimming pared 1 base from V and 1 base from J, leaving 11 bases between. DNA for the CDR3: TGTGCCAGCAGCTTAGAAGGGCGGGGTTCCTACAATGAGCAGTTCTTC. Residues: CASSLEGRGSYNEQFF.

The V gene is TRBV9, the J gene TRBJ1-6, with D perhaps TRBD1 (5 bases). Germline lookup yields CDR1 SGDLS and CDR2 YYNGEE. The CDR3 is made up of 15 amino acids. V was cut by 4 bases and J by 7 bases, with 15 bases left in between. CDR3 region: CASSTDSWKNSPLHF. The DNA of the CDR3 is TGTGCCAGCAGCACAGACAGTTGGAAGAATTCACCCCTCCACTTT. Complete variable domain (other parts from reference TRBV9 and TRBJ1-6): DSGVTQTPKHLITATGQRVTLRCSPRSGDLSVYWYQQSLDQGLQFLIQYYNGEERAKGNILERFSAQQFPDLHSELNLSSLELGDSALYFCASSTDSWKNSPLHFGNGTRLTVT.

The V call is TRBV6-6, the J call TRBJ2-3; no clear D. The CDR3 runs to 12 residues. Germline values: CDR1 MNHNY, CDR2 SVGAGI (reference sequence). The V gene lost 6 bases and the J gene lost 0 bases, with 4 bases spanning the gap. Here the CDR3 reads CASSPSTDTQYF. The CDR3 DNA sequence: TGTGCCAGCAGCCCAAGCACAGATACGCAGTATTTT.

The rearrangement uses TRBV11-2 and TRBJ2-5, with a tentative D call TRBD2 (5 bases). Trimming cost V 5 bases and J 5 bases, with 9 bases left between them. The CDR3 covers 12 residues. CDR1 SGHAT and CDR2 FQNNGV come from the germline V gene. The chain's CDR3 is CASSPRGETQYF. The CDR3 DNA follows: TGTGCCAGCAGCCCGAGAGGGGAGACCCAGTACTTC.

This chain uses TRBV10-1 with TRBJ1-3, with 7 bases that match TRBD1. Germline lookup yields CDR1 WNHNN and CDR2 SYGVQD (reference sequence). CDR3 length: 15 residues. V was clipped by 6 bases and J by 2 bases; unmatched bases: 7. CDR3 bases: TGCGCCAGCAGAAAACAGGGGAAACCTGGAAACACCATATATTTT. Protein sequence: CASRKQGKPGNTIYF.